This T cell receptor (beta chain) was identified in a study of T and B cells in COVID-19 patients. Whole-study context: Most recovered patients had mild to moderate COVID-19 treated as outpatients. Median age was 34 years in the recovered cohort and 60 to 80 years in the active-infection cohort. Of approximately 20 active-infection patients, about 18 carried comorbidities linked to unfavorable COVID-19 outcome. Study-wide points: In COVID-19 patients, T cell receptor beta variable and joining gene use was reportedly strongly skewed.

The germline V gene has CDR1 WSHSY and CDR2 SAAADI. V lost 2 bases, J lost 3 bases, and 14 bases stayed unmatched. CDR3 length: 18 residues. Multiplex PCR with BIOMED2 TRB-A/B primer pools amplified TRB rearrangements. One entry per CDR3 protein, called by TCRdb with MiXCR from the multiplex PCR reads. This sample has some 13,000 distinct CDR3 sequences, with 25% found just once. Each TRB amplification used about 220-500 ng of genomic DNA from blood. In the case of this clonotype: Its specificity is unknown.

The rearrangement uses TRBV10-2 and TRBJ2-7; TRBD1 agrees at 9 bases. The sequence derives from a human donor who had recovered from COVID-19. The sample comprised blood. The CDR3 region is CASSEGSLTGTGNYEQYF. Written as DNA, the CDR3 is TGCGCCAGCAGTGAGGGCTCTCTTACCGGGACAGGGAACTACGAGCAGTACTTC.